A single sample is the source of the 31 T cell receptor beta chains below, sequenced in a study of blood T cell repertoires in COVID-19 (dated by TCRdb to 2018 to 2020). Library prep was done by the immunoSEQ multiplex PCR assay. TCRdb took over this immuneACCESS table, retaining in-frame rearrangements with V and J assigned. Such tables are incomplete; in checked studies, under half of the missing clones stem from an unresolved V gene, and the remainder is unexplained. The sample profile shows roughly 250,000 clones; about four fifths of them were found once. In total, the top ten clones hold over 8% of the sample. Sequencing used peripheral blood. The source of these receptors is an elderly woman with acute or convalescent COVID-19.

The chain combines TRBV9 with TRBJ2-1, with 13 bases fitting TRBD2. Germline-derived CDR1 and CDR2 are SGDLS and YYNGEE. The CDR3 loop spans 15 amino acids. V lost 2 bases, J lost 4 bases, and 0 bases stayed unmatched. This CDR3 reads CASSVTSGGYNEQFF. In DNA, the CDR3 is TGTGCCAGCAGCGTGACTAGCGGGGGGTACAATGAGCAGTTCTTC.

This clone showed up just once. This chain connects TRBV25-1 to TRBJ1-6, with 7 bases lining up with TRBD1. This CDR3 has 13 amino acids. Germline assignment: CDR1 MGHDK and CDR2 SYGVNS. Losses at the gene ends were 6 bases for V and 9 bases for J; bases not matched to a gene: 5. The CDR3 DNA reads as TGTGCCAGCAGACAGGGGAACAGTTCACCCCTCCACTTT. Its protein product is CASRQGNSSPLHF.

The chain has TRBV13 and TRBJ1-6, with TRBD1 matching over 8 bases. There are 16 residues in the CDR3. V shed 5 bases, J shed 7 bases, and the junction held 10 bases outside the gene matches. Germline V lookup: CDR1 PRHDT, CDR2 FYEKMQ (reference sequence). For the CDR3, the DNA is TGTGCCAGCAGCGCTAGACAGGGGACGGGCAATTCACCCCTCCACTTT. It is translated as CASSARQGTGNSPLHF.

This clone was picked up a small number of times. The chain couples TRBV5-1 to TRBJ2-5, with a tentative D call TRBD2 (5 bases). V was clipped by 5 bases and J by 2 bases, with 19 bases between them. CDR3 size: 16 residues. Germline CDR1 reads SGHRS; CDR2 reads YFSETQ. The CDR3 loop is CASRSGLGTWQETQYF. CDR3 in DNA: TGCGCCAGCAGGAGCGGCCTAGGCACTTGGCAAGAGACCCAGTACTTC. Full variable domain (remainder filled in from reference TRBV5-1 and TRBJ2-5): KAGVTQTPRYLIKTRGQQVTLSCSPISGHRSVSWYQQTPGQGLQFLFEYFSETQRNKGNFPGRFSGRQFSNSRSEMNVSTLELGDSALYLCASRSGLGTWQETQYFGPGTRLLVL.

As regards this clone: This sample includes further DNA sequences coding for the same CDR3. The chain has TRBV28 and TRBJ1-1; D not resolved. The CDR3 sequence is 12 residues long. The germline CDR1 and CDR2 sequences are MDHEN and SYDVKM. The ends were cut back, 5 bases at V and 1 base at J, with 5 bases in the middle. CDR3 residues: CASSVRNTEAFF. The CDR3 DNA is TGTGCCAGCAGTGTGAGGAACACTGAAGCTTTCTTT.

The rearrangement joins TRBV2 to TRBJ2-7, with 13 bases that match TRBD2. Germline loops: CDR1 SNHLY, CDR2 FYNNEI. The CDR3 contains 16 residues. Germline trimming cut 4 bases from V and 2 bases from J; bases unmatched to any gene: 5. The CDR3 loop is CASSGGLAGFTYEQYF. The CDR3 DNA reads TGTGCCAGCAGTGGGGGACTAGCGGGGTTTACCTACGAGCAGTACTTC. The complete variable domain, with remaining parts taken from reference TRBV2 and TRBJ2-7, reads EPEVTQTPSHQVTQMGQEVILRCVPISNHLYFYWYRQILGQKVEFLVSFYNNEISEKSEIFDDQFSVERPDGSNFTLKIRSTKLEDSAMYFCASSGGLAGFTYEQYFGPGTRLTVT.

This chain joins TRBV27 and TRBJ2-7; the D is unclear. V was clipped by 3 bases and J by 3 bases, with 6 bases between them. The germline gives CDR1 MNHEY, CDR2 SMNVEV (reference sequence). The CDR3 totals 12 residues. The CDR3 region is CASSFRGYEQYF. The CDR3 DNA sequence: TGTGCCAGCAGTTTCCGAGGCTACGAGCAGTACTTC.

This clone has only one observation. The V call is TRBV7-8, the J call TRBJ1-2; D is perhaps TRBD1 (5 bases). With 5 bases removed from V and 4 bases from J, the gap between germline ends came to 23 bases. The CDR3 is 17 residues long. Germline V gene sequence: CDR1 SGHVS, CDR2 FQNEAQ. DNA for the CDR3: TGTGCCAGCAGCCCCCGAAAACCAGGGATGGAGCTCTATGGCTACACCTTC. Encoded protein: CASSPRKPGMELYGYTF.

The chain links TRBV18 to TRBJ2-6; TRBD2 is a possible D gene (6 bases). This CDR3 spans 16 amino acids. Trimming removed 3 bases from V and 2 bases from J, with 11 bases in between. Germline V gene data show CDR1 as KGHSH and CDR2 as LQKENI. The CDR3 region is CASSPTTGAGANVLTF. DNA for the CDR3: TGTGCCAGCTCACCGACCACGGGGGCTGGGGCCAACGTCCTGACTTTC.

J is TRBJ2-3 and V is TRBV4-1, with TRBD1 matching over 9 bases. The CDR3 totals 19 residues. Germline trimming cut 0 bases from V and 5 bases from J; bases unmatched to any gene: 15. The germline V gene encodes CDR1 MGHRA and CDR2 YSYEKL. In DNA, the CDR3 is TGCGCCAGCAGCCAAGATAAGGGACAGGGATGGGTAGAAGTAGATACGCAGTATTTT. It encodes CASSQDKGQGWVEVDTQYF.

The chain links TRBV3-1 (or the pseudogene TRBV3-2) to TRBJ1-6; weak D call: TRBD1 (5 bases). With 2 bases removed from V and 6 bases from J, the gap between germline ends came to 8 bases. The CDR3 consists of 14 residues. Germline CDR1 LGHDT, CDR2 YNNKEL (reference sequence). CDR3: CASSQQGSNSPLHF. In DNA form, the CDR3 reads TGTGCCAGCAGCCAACAGGGTTCTAATTCACCCCTCCACTTT.

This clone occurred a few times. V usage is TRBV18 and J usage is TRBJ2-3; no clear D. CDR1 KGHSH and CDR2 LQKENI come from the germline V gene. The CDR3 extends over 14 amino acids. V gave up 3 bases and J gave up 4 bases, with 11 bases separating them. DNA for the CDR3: TGTGCCAGCTCACCCAACTCCCCCCCAGATACGCAGTATTTT. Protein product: CASSPNSPPDTQYF.

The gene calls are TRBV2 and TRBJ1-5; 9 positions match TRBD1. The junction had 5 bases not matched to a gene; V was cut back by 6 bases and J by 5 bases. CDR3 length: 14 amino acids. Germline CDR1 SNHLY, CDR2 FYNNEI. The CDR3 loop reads CASSDTGGYQPQHF. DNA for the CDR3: TGTGCCAGCAGCGACACAGGGGGCTATCAGCCCCAGCATTTT.

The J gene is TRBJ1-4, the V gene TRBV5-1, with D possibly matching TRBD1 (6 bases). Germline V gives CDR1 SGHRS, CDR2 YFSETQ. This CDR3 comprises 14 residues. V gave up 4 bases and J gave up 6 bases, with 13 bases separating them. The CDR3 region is CASSLGDIYEKLFF. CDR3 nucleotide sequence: TGCGCCAGCAGCCTCGGGGACATATATGAAAAACTGTTTTTT. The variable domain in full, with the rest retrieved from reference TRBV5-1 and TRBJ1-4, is KAGVTQTPRYLIKTRGQQVTLSCSPISGHRSVSWYQQTPGQGLQFLFEYFSETQRNKGNFPGRFSGRQFSNSRSEMNVSTLELGDSALYLCASSLGDIYEKLFFGSGTQLSVL.

The CDR3 sequence: CASSLDRYTEAFF. The CDR3 nucleotides read TGTGCCAGCAGCTTAGATCGGTACACTGAAGCTTTCTTT. The gene calls are TRBV11-2 and TRBJ1-1; D unclear. CDR3 length: 13 residues. V dropped 0 bases and J dropped 3 bases, with 5 bases sitting between them. Germline CDR1 is SGHAT and CDR2 is FQNNGV. Using reference TRBV11-2 and TRBJ1-1 for the parts outside the CDR3, the full variable domain is EAGVAQSPRYKIIEKRQSVAFWCNPISGHATLYWYQQILGQGPKLLIQFQNNGVVDDSQLPKDRFSAERLKGVDSTLKIQPAKLEDSAVYLCASSLDRYTEAFFGQGTRLTVV.

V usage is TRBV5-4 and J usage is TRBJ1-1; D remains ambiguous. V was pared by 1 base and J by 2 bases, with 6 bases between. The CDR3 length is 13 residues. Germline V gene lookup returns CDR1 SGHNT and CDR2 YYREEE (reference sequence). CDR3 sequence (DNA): TGTGCCAGCAGCTTGCGCGGAAACACTGAAGCTTTCTTT. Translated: CASSLRGNTEAFF.

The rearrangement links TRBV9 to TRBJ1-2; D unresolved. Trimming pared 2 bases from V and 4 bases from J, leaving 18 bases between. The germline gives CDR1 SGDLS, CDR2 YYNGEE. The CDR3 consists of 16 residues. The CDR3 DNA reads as TGTGCCAGCAGCGTTAGTTATAGCCAGAACCCCTATGGCTACACCTTC. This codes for CASSVSYSQNPYGYTF.

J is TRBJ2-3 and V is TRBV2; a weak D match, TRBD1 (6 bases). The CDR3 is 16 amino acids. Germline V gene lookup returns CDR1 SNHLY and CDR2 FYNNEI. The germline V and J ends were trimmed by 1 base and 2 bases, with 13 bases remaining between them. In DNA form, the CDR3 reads TGTGCCAGCAGTGAAGACCTCAGGGGTTCCACAGATACGCAGTATTTT. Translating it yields CASSEDLRGSTDTQYF.

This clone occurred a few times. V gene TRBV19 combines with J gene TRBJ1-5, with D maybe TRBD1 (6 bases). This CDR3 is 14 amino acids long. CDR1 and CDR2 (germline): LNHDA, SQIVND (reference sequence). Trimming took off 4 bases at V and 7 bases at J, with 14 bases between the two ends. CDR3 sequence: CASSTQQGGQPQHF. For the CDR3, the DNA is TGTGCCAGTAGTACGCAACAGGGCGGCCAGCCCCAGCATTTT.

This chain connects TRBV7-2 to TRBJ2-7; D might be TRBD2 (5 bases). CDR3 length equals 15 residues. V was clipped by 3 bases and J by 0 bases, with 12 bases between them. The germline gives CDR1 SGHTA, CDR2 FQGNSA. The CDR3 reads CASSLQVGSSYEQYF. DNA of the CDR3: TGTGCCAGCAGCTTGCAGGTGGGGAGCTCCTACGAGCAGTACTTC.

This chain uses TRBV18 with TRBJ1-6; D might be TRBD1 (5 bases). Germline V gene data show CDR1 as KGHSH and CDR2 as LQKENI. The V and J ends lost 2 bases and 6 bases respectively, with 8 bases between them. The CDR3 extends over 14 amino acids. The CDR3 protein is CASSPGGGNSPLHF. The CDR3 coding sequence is TGTGCCAGCTCACCAGGGGGAGGTAATTCACCCCTCCACTTT.

Here the CDR3 DNA reads TGTGCCAGCAGCGAGGGACTAGCGGGGGTTAAAGAGACCCAGTACTTC. This sequence encodes CASSEGLAGVKETQYF. This chain connects TRBV9 to TRBJ2-5; 14 positions agree with TRBD2. Germline V lookup: CDR1 SGDLS, CDR2 YYNGEE. This CDR3 region has 16 residues. V trimming: 3 bases; J trimming: 3 bases; junction bases outside the gene matches: 4.

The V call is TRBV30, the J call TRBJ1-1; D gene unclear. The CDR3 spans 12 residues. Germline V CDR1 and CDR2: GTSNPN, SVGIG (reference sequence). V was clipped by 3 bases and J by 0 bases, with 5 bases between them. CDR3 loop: CAWRRLNTEAFF. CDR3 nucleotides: TGTGCCTGGAGGCGGCTGAACACTGAAGCTTTCTTT.

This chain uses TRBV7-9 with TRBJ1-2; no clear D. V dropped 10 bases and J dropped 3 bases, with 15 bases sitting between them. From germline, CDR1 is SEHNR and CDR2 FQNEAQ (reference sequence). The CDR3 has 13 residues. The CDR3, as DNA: TGTGCCATATCAGGTTTTGGTGACTATGGCTACACCTTC. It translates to CAISGFGDYGYTF. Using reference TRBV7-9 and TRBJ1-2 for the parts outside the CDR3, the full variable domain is DTGVSQNPRHKITKRGQNVTFRCDPISEHNRLYWYRQTLGQGPEFLTYFQNEAQLEKSRLLSDRFSAERPKGSFSTLEIQRTEQGDSAMYLCAISGFGDYGYTFGSGTRLTVV.

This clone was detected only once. The CDR3 DNA reads TGTGCCAGCAGCTCGCGTGCGGGGAGCACAGATACGCAGTATTTT. Protein product: CASSSRAGSTDTQYF. J is TRBJ2-3 and V is TRBV5-4; D might be TRBD2 (6 bases). The V and J ends lost 3 bases and 0 bases respectively, with 11 bases between them. Germline V gene sequence: CDR1 SGHNT, CDR2 YYREEE (reference sequence). The length of the CDR3 is 15 residues.

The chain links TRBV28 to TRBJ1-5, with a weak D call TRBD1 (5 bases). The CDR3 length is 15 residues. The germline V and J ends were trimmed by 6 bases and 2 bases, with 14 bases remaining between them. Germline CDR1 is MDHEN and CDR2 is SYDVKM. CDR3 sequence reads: CASRLGGGGNQPQHF. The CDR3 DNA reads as TGTGCCAGCAGATTGGGCGGGGGGGGCAATCAGCCCCAGCATTTT.

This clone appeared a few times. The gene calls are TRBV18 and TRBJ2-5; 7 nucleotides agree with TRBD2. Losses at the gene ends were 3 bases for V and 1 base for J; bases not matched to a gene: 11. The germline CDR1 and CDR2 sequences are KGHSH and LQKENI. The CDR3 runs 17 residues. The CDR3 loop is CASSPGKALAAQETQYF. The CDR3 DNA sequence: TGTGCCAGCTCACCTGGGAAGGCCCTAGCGGCCCAAGAGACCCAGTACTTC.

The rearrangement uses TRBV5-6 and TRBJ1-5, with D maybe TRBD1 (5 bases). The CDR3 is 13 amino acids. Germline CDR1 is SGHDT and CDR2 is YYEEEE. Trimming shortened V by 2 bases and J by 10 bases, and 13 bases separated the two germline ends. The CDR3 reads CASSFARGFPQHF. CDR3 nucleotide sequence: TGTGCCAGCAGCTTCGCAAGGGGTTTCCCCCAGCATTTT.

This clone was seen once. In DNA form, the CDR3 reads TGTGCCAGCAGCGTAGGGCAGGGGCGAAACTACGAGCAGTACTTC. Translation gives CASSVGQGRNYEQYF. The chain joins TRBV9 to TRBJ2-7; tentatively, D is TRBD1 (6 bases). V shed 0 bases and J shed 3 bases, with 13 bases lying between them. The CDR3 spans 15 residues. Germline V CDR1 and CDR2: SGDLS, YYNGEE.

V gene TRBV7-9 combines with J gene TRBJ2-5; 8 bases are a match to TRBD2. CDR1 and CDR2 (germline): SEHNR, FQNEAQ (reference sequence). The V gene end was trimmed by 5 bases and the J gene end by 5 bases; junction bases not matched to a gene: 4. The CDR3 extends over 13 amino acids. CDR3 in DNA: TGTGCCAGCAGCCAATCGGGAGGGGAGACCCAGTACTTC. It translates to CASSQSGGETQYF.

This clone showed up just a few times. The CDR3 protein is CASMGGVGNQPQHF. The DNA for the CDR3 is TGTGCCAGTATGGGAGGGGTGGGCAATCAGCCCCAGCATTTT. V gene TRBV19 combines with J gene TRBJ1-5, with a possible D match to TRBD1 (5 bases). The V gene's germline CDR1 is LNHDA and CDR2 SQIVND (reference sequence). The CDR3 totals 14 residues. Trimming stripped 7 bases from V and 2 bases from J, with 12 bases between.